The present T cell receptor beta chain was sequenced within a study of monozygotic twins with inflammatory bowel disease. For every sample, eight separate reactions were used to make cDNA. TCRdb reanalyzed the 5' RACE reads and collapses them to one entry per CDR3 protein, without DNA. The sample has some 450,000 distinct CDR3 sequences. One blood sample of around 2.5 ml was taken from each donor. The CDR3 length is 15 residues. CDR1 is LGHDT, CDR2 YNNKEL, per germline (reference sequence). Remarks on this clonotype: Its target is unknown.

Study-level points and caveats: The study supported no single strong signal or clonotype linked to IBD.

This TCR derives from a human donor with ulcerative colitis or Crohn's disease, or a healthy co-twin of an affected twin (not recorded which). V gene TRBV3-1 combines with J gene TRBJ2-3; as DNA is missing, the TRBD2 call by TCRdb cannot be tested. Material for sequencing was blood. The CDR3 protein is CASRPTSGAKDTQYF.